The present TCR beta chain was sequenced within a study of naive and memory T cell subsets. In germline, CDR1 is SGHRS, CDR2 YFSETQ. Between the trimmed V and J ends, which lost 4 bases and 5 bases, there was a span of 15 bases. This CDR3 region has 15 residues. The beta constant-region primer was an equimolar mix of two oligonucleotides covering TRBC1 and TRBC2. Ligated cDNA was amplified by four rounds of PCR with nested alpha and beta constant-region primers and SP2. MiXCR was run by TCRdb on the UMI-ligation and nested PCR reads, yielding one entry per CDR3 protein. The profile covers roughly 98,000 distinct CDR3 sequences, with 6% to 7.5% appearing a single time and more than 1.5% taken by the ten largest. CD4 T cells were positively selected, then CD8 T cells from the CD4-negative fraction. Study outcomes and limitations: Clonotypes are single alpha or beta chains, not paired receptors. In CD4 and CD8 cells, diversity dropped from naive through EMRA.

This clonotype was observed at least ten times. Its matching antigen is unknown. Sequencing used central memory CD4+ T cells from blood. This rearrangement joins TRBV5-1 to TRBJ1-4; D is possibly TRBD1 (5 bases). This receptor was obtained from a human donor in good health. This chain's CDR3 is CASSPGVAENEKLFF. The DNA of the CDR3 is TGCGCCAGCAGCCCGGGGGTGGCGGAAAATGAAAAACTGTTTTTT.